These 30 T cell receptor beta chains originate from one sample sequenced in a study of identical twins' blood T cells. TCRdb redid the calling of the 5' RACE reads with MiXCR, one entry per CDR3 protein. Of 300,000 to 450,000 distinct CDR3 sequences in the sample, over 25% were seen once. Source material: PBMCs. The receptors were gathered from a woman aged 18 to 49 in good health.

This chain links TRBV20-1 with TRBJ1-2, with D unresolved. Trimming pared 0 bases from V and 2 bases from J, leaving 10 bases between. The CDR3 extends over 14 amino acids. Germline assignment: CDR1 DFQATT and CDR2 SNEGSKA (reference sequence). CDR3: CSARDYGRNYGYTF. Written as DNA, the CDR3 is TGCAGTGCTAGAGATTATGGGCGGAACTATGGCTACACCTTC.

This clonotype was observed a handful of times. The gene calls are TRBV20-1 and TRBJ2-1; TRBD2 aligns across 13 bases. The CDR3 consists of 21 residues. The ends lost 2 bases at V and 0 bases at J; junction bases unmatched: 16. The germline V gene encodes CDR1 DFQATT and CDR2 SNEGSKA (reference sequence). The CDR3 loop reads CSARMEFGGLAGVYSYNEQFF. CDR3 nucleotides: TGCAGTGCTAGAATGGAGTTCGGAGGACTAGCGGGAGTGTACTCCTACAATGAGCAGTTCTTC.

This clonotype was counted at least ten times. The chain carries TRBV29-1 and TRBJ2-1, with D perhaps matching TRBD2 (6 bases). Germline lookup yields CDR1 SQVTM and CDR2 ANQGSEA. The CDR3 sequence is 14 residues long. Trimming left V 4 bases short and J 7 bases short, with 17 bases between. CDR3 in amino acids: CSVAVTRRLNEQFF. CDR3 nucleotide sequence: TGCAGCGTTGCTGTGACTAGGCGGTTGAATGAGCAGTTCTTC.

This clonotype came up a few times. This rearrangement joins TRBV6-2 or TRBV6-3 to TRBJ1-2, with a possible D match to TRBD1 (6 bases). The germline V and J ends were trimmed by 8 bases and 7 bases, with 20 bases remaining between them. Germline values: CDR1 MNHEY, CDR2 SVGEGT. This CDR3 has 14 residues. CDR3 in amino acids: CASGILQGSFGYTF. CDR3 DNA: TGTGCCAGCGGTATTCTACAGGGTTCGTTTGGCTACACCTTC.

In this sample, this clonotype turned up a few times. The germline gene is not matched at one end of the junction; a read error may be the cause. The chain combines TRBV5-1 with TRBJ1-1; D uncertain. Germline loops: CDR1 SGHRS, CDR2 YFSETQ. The length of the CDR3 is 14 residues. This chain's CDR3 is CASSLVGLNTEAFF. CDR3 nucleotides: TGTGCCAGCAGCTTAGTTGGGCTGAACACTGAAGCTTTCTTT.

This clonotype was counted between two and nine times. The chain carries TRBV28 and TRBJ2-5; D gene unclear. This CDR3 is built from 14 residues. CDR1 and CDR2 (germline): MDHEN, SYDVKM. Trimming left V 7 bases short and J 3 bases short, with 15 bases between. CDR3 residues: CASNNGGVEETQYF. DNA for the CDR3: TGTGCCAGCAATAACGGTGGGGTCGAAGAGACCCAGTACTTC.

The chain links TRBV7-9 to TRBJ2-3; tentatively, D is TRBD2 (5 bases). Germline lookup yields CDR1 SEHNR and CDR2 FQNEAQ (reference sequence). Trimming cost V 3 bases and J 2 bases, with 15 bases left between them. The length of the CDR3 is 16 residues. DNA for the CDR3: TGTGCCAGCAGCTTGACGCGGGCAGCCCTCACAGATACGCAGTATTTT. Translating gives CASSLTRAALTDTQYF.

There are a few counts of this clonotype. The rearrangement uses TRBV4-3 and TRBJ2-3, with D perhaps TRBD2 (5 bases). The CDR3 totals 15 residues. The V end lost 1 base, the J end lost 5 bases, and 13 bases lay between the germline ends. Germline CDR1 LGHNA, CDR2 YSLEER. Here the CDR3 reads CASSQVLTREDTQYF. The CDR3 DNA sequence: TGCGCCAGCAGCCAAGTTCTCACCCGGGAAGATACGCAGTATTTT.

This clonotype was found a few times. This chain connects TRBV20-1 to TRBJ1-1; possible D gene TRBD1, 5 bases. The V gene's germline CDR1 is DFQATT and CDR2 SNEGSKA (reference sequence). The CDR3 totals 13 residues. The V end lost 6 bases, the J end lost 2 bases, and 13 bases lay between the germline ends. CDR3 sequence reads: CSARGRPNTEAFF. In nucleotides, the CDR3 is TGCAGTGCCCGGGGACGGCCAAACACTGAAGCTTTCTTT.

CDR3 amino acids: CSAGLGLSGSIEQFF. As DNA, the CDR3 is TGCAGTGCGGGTCTTGGGCTCTCTGGATCGATAGAGCAGTTCTTC. This chain links TRBV20-1 with TRBJ2-1; D unclear. This CDR3 has 15 residues. Trimming took off 6 bases at V and 10 bases at J, with 25 bases between the two ends. In germline, CDR1 is DFQATT, CDR2 SNEGSKA (reference sequence).

The chain is built from TRBV29-1 and TRBJ2-5; the D gene is possibly TRBD1 (5 bases). There are 12 residues in the CDR3. The germline V gene encodes CDR1 SQVTM and CDR2 ANQGSEA. The ends were cut back, 4 bases at V and 2 bases at J, with 8 bases in the middle. Here the CDR3 reads CSVGTGQETQYF. Here the CDR3 DNA reads TGCAGCGTTGGTACAGGACAAGAGACCCAGTACTTC.

This clonotype has more than one count but fewer than ten. The chain uses TRBV6-6 and TRBJ1-2; D not resolved. Germline-derived CDR1 and CDR2 are MNHNY and SVGAGI (reference sequence). The CDR3 covers 15 residues. With 5 bases removed from V and 8 bases from J, the gap between germline ends came to 21 bases. CDR3 loop: CASSTPTTRTLGYTF. As DNA, the CDR3 is TGTGCCAGCAGTACCCCCACCACTCGAACTCTCGGCTACACCTTC.

This clonotype came up a few times. The V gene is TRBV7-2, the J gene TRBJ1-3, with TRBD1 as a possible D gene (6 bases). There are 13 residues in the CDR3. The germline V gene encodes CDR1 SGHTA and CDR2 FQGNSA. Trimming left V 6 bases short and J 4 bases short, with 10 bases between. The CDR3 spells CASSPGAGNTIYF. CDR3 in DNA: TGTGCCAGCAGTCCAGGGGCGGGAAACACCATATATTTT.

As regards this clonotype: One base away lies a much larger clone, so this may be a sequencing read error. V and J are TRBV12-3 or TRBV12-4 and TRBJ2-3, with D maybe TRBD2 (5 bases). The CDR3 contains 15 residues. CDR3: CASSLRGAPTDTQCF. The CDR3 DNA reads TGTGCCAGCAGTTTACGGGGTGCTCCCACAGATACGCAGTGTTTT.

The rearrangement links TRBV14 to TRBJ2-1, with TRBD2 as a possible D gene (5 bases). Trimming left V 3 bases short and J 7 bases short, with 16 bases between. CDR3 size: 15 residues. Germline V lookup: CDR1 SGHDN, CDR2 FVKESK. CDR3 amino acids: CASSQIFGSGNEQFF. In DNA form, the CDR3 reads TGTGCCAGCAGCCAGATATTTGGGAGTGGGAATGAGCAGTTCTTC.

The chain carries TRBV20-1 and TRBJ2-1; the D is unclear. Germline CDR1 and CDR2: DFQATT and SNEGSKA (reference sequence). V was cut by 3 bases and J by 9 bases, with 12 bases left in between. The CDR3 consists of 12 residues. As DNA, the CDR3 is TGCAGTGCTAGGGCCAACTCGGGTGAGCAGTTCTTC. Translated: CSARANSGEQFF.

This clonotype was observed a handful of times. J is TRBJ2-2 and V is TRBV3-1, with a weak D call TRBD1 (5 bases). This CDR3 has 13 amino acids. Between the trimmed V and J ends, which lost 2 bases and 4 bases, there was a span of 5 bases. Germline CDR1 reads LGHDT; CDR2 reads YNNKEL (reference sequence). The CDR3 sequence is CASSQRGTGELFF. The CDR3, as DNA: TGTGCCAGCAGCCAAAGGGGCACCGGGGAGCTGTTTTTT.

This clonotype showed up just a few times. This chain connects TRBV6-5 to TRBJ1-1; the match to TRBD1 covers 7 bases. The CDR3 is 14 amino acids. J was trimmed by 0 bases and V by 6 bases; bases with no gene match: 4. CDR1 is MNHEY and CDR2 is SVGAGI in the germline V gene. The CDR3 protein is CASRGTAMNTEAFF. In DNA, the CDR3 is TGTGCCAGCAGGGGGACAGCGATGAACACTGAAGCTTTCTTT.

The chain couples TRBV7-6 to TRBJ1-4, with 9 positions matching TRBD1. The CDR3 runs 15 residues. V shed 4 bases and J 5 bases; nucleotides not matched to a gene: 5. Germline loops: CDR1 SGHVS, CDR2 FNYEAQ. For the CDR3, the DNA is TGTGCCAGCAGCTATAGGGACAGGGCGAATGAAAAACTGTTTTTT. The encoded protein is CASSYRDRANEKLFF.

At least ten counts were recorded for this clonotype. The chain employs TRBV6-2 or TRBV6-3 and TRBJ2-3; D unclear. Trimming took 4 bases from V and 1 from J, leaving 3 bases between them. This CDR3 contains 12 residues. From germline, CDR1 is MNHEY and CDR2 SVGEGT. Here the CDR3 DNA reads TGTGCCAGCAGTTCACGCACAGATACGCAGTATTTT. Its translation is CASSSRTDTQYF.

This clonotype was counted a single time. This chain uses TRBV20-1 with TRBJ2-3, with D possibly being TRBD2 (6 bases). CDR3 length: 15 residues. Germline loops: CDR1 DFQATT, CDR2 SNEGSKA (reference sequence). The CDR3 DNA is TGCAGCCCCAAAGGTGTAGCGGAGAACACAGATACGCAGTATTTT. Translated, it gives CSPKGVAENTDTQYF.

The chain employs TRBV19 and TRBJ2-2; 10 bases match TRBD1. CDR1 is LNHDA and CDR2 is SQIVND in the germline V gene (reference sequence). This CDR3 contains 19 residues. Trimming at V came to 4 bases and at J to 9 bases, leaving 20 bases not matched to a gene. CDR3 residues: CASSSSTVDPGQGTRELFF. CDR3 DNA sequence: TGTGCCAGTAGTAGTTCTACAGTTGATCCGGGACAGGGGACGCGGGAGCTGTTTTTT.

This clonotype was seen a single time. The rearrangement links TRBV5-5 to TRBJ2-1; D tentatively fits TRBD1 or TRBD2 (6 bases each). Per the germline V gene, CDR1 is SGHKS and CDR2 is YYEKEE (reference sequence). V lost 2 bases to trimming and J lost 9 bases, with 12 bases between them. There are 13 residues in the CDR3. In nucleotides, the CDR3 is TGTGCCAGCAGCTTTTGGGGGGCCCGTGAGCAGTTCTTC. Translation gives CASSFWGAREQFF.

There are a few counts of this clonotype. This chain links TRBV20-1 with TRBJ2-1; 7 bases align to TRBD2. The CDR3 has 15 residues. V lost 6 bases to trimming and J lost 7 bases; unmatched junction nucleotides: 15. The V gene's germline CDR1 is DFQATT and CDR2 SNEGSKA (reference sequence). The CDR3: CSALPLGLDINEQFF. In DNA form, the CDR3 reads TGCAGTGCCCTACCCCTCGGACTAGATATAAATGAGCAGTTCTTC.

The chain combines TRBV15 with TRBJ1-3; D remains ambiguous. The germline V and J ends were trimmed by 0 bases and 1 base, with 7 bases remaining between them. The length of the CDR3 is 15 residues. CDR1 is LNHNV and CDR2 is YYDKDF in the germline V gene (reference sequence). The CDR3 nucleotides are TGTGCCACCAGCAGAGATTGGAGTTCTGGAAACACCATATATTTT. As protein: CATSRDWSSGNTIYF.

This sequence joins TRBV20-1 and TRBJ1-3, with D possibly being TRBD1 (6 bases). Per germline, CDR1 DFQATT and CDR2 SNEGSKA (reference sequence). The CDR3 is made up of 16 amino acids. Trimming pared 2 bases from V and 0 bases from J, leaving 14 bases between. CDR3 residues: CSARRGATGSGNTIYF. CDR3 DNA sequence: TGCAGTGCTAGAAGGGGGGCAACCGGCTCTGGAAACACCATATATTTT.

This clonotype was seen a few times. The V and J genes are TRBV19 and TRBJ2-1, with D perhaps assigned TRBD1 or TRBD2 (7 bases each). V shed 5 bases and J shed 5 bases, with 19 bases lying between them. The CDR3 runs 16 residues. CDR1 is LNHDA and CDR2 is SQIVND in the germline V gene (reference sequence). The DNA for the CDR3 is TGTGCCAGTAGTCCATGGGAGGGGGCATCGGACAATGAGCAGTTCTTC. Its translation: CASSPWEGASDNEQFF.

V usage is TRBV4-3 and J usage is TRBJ2-7; maybe TRBD1 (5 bases). CDR1 is LGHNA and CDR2 is YSLEER in the germline V gene. With 1 base removed from V and 3 bases from J, the gap between germline ends came to 13 bases. The CDR3 is 15 amino acids. The CDR3 protein is CASSQAQGNFYEQYF. As DNA, the CDR3 is TGCGCCAGCAGCCAAGCTCAGGGTAACTTCTACGAGCAGTACTTC.

In this sample, this clonotype turned up once. The CDR3 reads CASRYQGSLAEAFF. Written as DNA, the CDR3 is TGTGCCAGCAGATATCAGGGGTCTTTAGCTGAAGCTTTCTTT. This chain links TRBV6-1 with TRBJ1-1; the D gene is possibly TRBD1 (6 bases). The CDR3 is 14 residues long. The germline gives CDR1 MNHNS, CDR2 SASEGT. Trimming left V 6 bases short and J 6 bases short, with 17 bases between.

The table lists this clonotype with a few counts. The genes are TRBV7-9 and TRBJ2-3; 8 nucleotides line up with TRBD2. CDR3 length equals 16 residues. Germline CDR1 and CDR2: SEHNR and FQNEAQ (reference sequence). J lost 0 bases, V lost 5 bases, and 7 bases had no gene match. This CDR3 reads CASSPRGVSSTDTQYF. CDR3 nucleotide sequence: TGTGCCAGCAGCCCGCGGGGGGTCTCTAGCACAGATACGCAGTATTTT.